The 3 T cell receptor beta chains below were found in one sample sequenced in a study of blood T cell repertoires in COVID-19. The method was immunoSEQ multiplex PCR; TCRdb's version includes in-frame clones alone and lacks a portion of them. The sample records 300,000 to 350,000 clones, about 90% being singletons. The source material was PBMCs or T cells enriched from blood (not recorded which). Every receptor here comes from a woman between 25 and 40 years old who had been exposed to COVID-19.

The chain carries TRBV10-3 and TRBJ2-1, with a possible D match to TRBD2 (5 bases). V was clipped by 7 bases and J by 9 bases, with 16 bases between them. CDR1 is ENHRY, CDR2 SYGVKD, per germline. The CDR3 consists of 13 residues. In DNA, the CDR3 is TGTGCCATCACCGACCACGGTGGAGGTGAGCAGTTCTTC. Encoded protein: CAITDHGGGEQFF.

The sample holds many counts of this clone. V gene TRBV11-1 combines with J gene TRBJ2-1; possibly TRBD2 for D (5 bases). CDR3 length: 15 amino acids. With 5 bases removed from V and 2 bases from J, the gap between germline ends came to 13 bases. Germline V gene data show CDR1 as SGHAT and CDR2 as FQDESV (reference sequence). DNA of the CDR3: TGTGCCAGCAGCGAGCGGCGGAATACCTACAATGAGCAGTTCTTC. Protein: CASSERRNTYNEQFF.

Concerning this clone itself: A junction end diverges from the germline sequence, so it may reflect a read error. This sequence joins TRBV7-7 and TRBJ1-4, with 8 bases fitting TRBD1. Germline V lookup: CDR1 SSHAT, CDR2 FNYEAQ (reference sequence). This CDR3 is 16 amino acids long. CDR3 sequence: CASSLDRGPTNEKLFF. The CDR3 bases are TGTGCTAGCAGCCTCGACAGGGGACCAACTAATGAAAAACTGTTTTTT.